Sequencing of this TCR beta chain was carried out in a study of blood T cell repertoires in COVID-19. Study summary: COVID-19 samples from acute and convalescent phases originated in the United States, Italy and Spain. PBMCs, B-cell-depleted T cells, or T cells were the source of the cDNA or gDNA that made up the material.

Authors' methods: Estimates of nucleated cell counts were drawn from the amplification of reference gene primers. Assay: immunoSEQ multiplex PCR; the TCRdb copy retains only in-frame clones and omits some. Clonal size and the V and J genes are those of that table, whereas D and trimming came from the DNA. The sample records some 15,000 clones, roughly 87% being singletons. CDR3 size: 14 residues. From germline, CDR1 is MGHRA and CDR2 YSYEKL. With 0 bases clipped from V and 13 bases from J, the junction kept 8 bases outside the gene matches. V gene TRBV4-1 combines with J gene TRBJ1-2; 10 nucleotides agree with TRBD1. This receptor was obtained from a human donor in a cohort sampled during active COVID-19. Sample: peripheral blood. CDR3 nucleotides: TGCGCCAGCAGCCAAGATGGGACAGGGGCCGGGGGCACCTTC. It encodes CASSQDGTGAGGTF.